The 20 T cell receptor beta chains listed next were all sequenced from one sample in a study of cytomegalovirus exposure and HLA in healthy donors. The PCR ran on 60 Vbeta and 13 Jbeta primers. Profiled with immunoSEQ multiplex PCR; TCRdb holds only in-frame clones, not every one. The sample yields 200,000 to 300,000 clones, around four fifths seen once. The specimen was PBMCs. All receptors derive from a woman aged 40 to 49 in good health and CMV-seropositive.

V is TRBV7-6 and J is TRBJ2-5; D may be TRBD1 (6 bases). The DNA end is a closer match to TRBJ2-7, so the J assignment may be wrong. The CDR3 covers 13 residues. Germline-derived CDR1 and CDR2 are SGHVS and FNYEAQ. The CDR3 spells CASSSPGHREQYF. Here the CDR3 DNA reads TGTGCCAGCAGCTCTCCGGGACACCGCGAGCAGTACTTC.

The chain joins TRBV18 to TRBJ2-2, with TRBD1 matching over 8 bases. With V trimmed by 3 bases and J by 4 bases, 4 bases remained unmatched. Looked up from germline, CDR1 is KGHSH and CDR2 is LQKENI. This CDR3 comprises 15 residues. The CDR3 sequence: CASSPGDRPTGELFF. In nucleotides, the CDR3 is TGTGCCAGCTCACCGGGGGACAGGCCCACCGGGGAGCTGTTTTTT.

The chain combines TRBV6-5 with TRBJ2-3, with 8 bases matching TRBD2. Losses at the gene ends were 6 bases for V and 2 bases for J; bases not matched to a gene: 4. Germline V lookup: CDR1 MNHEY, CDR2 SVGAGI. The CDR3 runs to 14 residues. The CDR3 loop is CASRTSATTDTQYF. CDR3 nucleotides: TGTGCCAGCAGGACTAGCGCCACCACAGATACGCAGTATTTT.

The chain is built from TRBV5-1 and TRBJ1-1, with TRBD1 matching 7 bases. CDR1 and CDR2 (germline): SGHRS, YFSETQ. This CDR3 is built from 17 residues. Trimming cost V 0 bases and J 4 bases; bases outside gene matches: 12. This CDR3 reads CASSLGVPGGVGTEAFF. DNA for the CDR3: TGCGCCAGCAGCTTGGGGGTTCCAGGGGGAGTAGGCACTGAAGCTTTCTTT.

This clone was found a few times. The CDR3 coding sequence is TGTGCCAGCAGTTTTCAGGGGACGGCCTCTAATGAAAAACTGTTTTTT. It translates to CASSFQGTASNEKLFF. The chain employs TRBV28 and TRBJ1-4; D is possibly TRBD1 (6 bases). The CDR3 covers 16 residues. Germline V gives CDR1 MDHEN, CDR2 SYDVKM. V dropped 3 bases and J dropped 3 bases, with 14 bases sitting between them.

This clone was observed a single time. The chain uses TRBV27 and TRBJ2-3; unclear D gene. The CDR3 sequence is 16 residues long. Germline CDR1 reads MNHEY; CDR2 reads SMNVEV (reference sequence). Trimming pared 0 bases from V and 0 bases from J, leaving 10 bases between. CDR3 amino acids: CASSLSGRLSTDTQYF. In DNA form, the CDR3 reads TGTGCCAGCAGTTTATCCGGCAGACTTAGCACAGATACGCAGTATTTT.

The V call is TRBV5-4, the J call TRBJ2-2; D uncertain. Germline CDR1 is SGHNT and CDR2 is YYREEE (reference sequence). The CDR3 is 13 residues long. V lost 6 bases, J lost 1 base, and 7 bases lay in between. The CDR3 bases are TGTGCCAGCATTGAGCGGAACACCGGGGAGCTGTTTTTT. Translated, it gives CASIERNTGELFF.

This clone was seen a handful of times. The chain recombines TRBV19 with TRBJ1-1; D uncertain. CDR1 LNHDA and CDR2 SQIVND come from the germline V gene (reference sequence). The CDR3 length is 15 residues. The V end was cut by 5 bases, the J end by 0 bases, with 13 bases between. The CDR3 bases are TGTGCCAGTAGTGAGGAGGGAAGAGTGAACACTGAAGCTTTCTTT. As protein: CASSEEGRVNTEAFF.

V and J are TRBV5-4 and TRBJ1-1; D uncertain. Germline CDR1 and CDR2: SGHNT and YYREEE (reference sequence). CDR3 length equals 12 residues. V lost 5 bases, J lost 3 bases, and 8 bases lay in between. The CDR3 region is CASRGADTEAFF. CDR3 sequence (DNA): TGTGCCAGCAGGGGCGCCGACACTGAAGCTTTCTTT.

The chain is built from TRBV18 and TRBJ1-1; D possibly corresponds to TRBD1 (5 bases). This CDR3 comprises 13 residues. Germline V gives CDR1 KGHSH, CDR2 LQKENI. V lost 6 bases, J lost 1 base, and 9 bases lay in between. The CDR3 sequence is CASSDIGNTEAFF. In nucleotides, the CDR3 is TGTGCCAGCTCGGACATAGGGAACACTGAAGCTTTCTTT.

CDR3 amino acids: CASSQENQGYNEQFF. CDR3 DNA sequence: TGCGCCAGCAGCCAAGAGAATCAGGGTTACAATGAGCAGTTCTTC. The chain carries TRBV4-3 and TRBJ2-1; a weak D match, TRBD1 (5 bases). Trimming shortened V by 0 bases and J by 4 bases, and 10 bases separated the two germline ends. Germline loops: CDR1 LGHNA, CDR2 YSLEER. The CDR3 loop spans 15 amino acids.

This clone occurred a few times. The chain recombines TRBV6-5 with TRBJ2-3; 10 nucleotides agree with TRBD2. The CDR3 contains 15 residues. CDR1 and CDR2 from the germline V gene are MNHEY and SVGAGI. The V segment lost 5 bases and the J segment 4 bases; nucleotides outside the gene matches: 6. The CDR3 nucleotides are TGTGCCAGCAGTCGTCTAGCGGGAGTCCCAGATACGCAGTATTTT. Protein sequence: CASSRLAGVPDTQYF.

This chain joins TRBV4-3 and TRBJ2-6, with 12 nucleotides matching TRBD1. Germline V gene sequence: CDR1 LGHNA, CDR2 YSLEER. The V and J ends lost 0 bases and 3 bases, in that order; junction bases with no gene match: 6. CDR3 length equals 19 residues. CDR3 residues: CASSQEGTGGAGGANVLTF. DNA of the CDR3: TGCGCCAGCAGCCAAGAGGGGACAGGGGGCGCGGGTGGGGCCAACGTCCTGACTTTC.

The chain links TRBV18 to TRBJ2-7; 14 bases line up with TRBD2. V lost 1 base to trimming and J lost 0 bases; unmatched junction nucleotides: 5. Germline-derived CDR1 and CDR2 are KGHSH and LQKENI. The CDR3 is made up of 18 amino acids. CDR3 DNA sequence: TGTGCCAGCTCACCACAAGGGACTAGCGGGAGTCTCTCCTACGAGCAGTACTTC. This translates into CASSPQGTSGSLSYEQYF.

The V and J genes are TRBV6-5 and TRBJ1-2; 8 nucleotides align to TRBD1. Germline V gives CDR1 MNHEY, CDR2 SVGAGI. The CDR3 consists of 14 residues. After removal of 6 bases from V and 8 bases from J, the junction contained 11 bases not matched to a gene. DNA for the CDR3: TGTGCCAGCAGGTCCGGGACAGGAACAGTAGGCTACACCTTC. Encoded protein: CASRSGTGTVGYTF.

The rearrangement joins TRBV28 to TRBJ2-7, with 12 nucleotides matching TRBD1. Germline values: CDR1 MDHEN, CDR2 SYDVKM. The junction had 10 bases not matched to a gene; V was cut back by 6 bases and J by 7 bases. The CDR3 loop spans 15 amino acids. CDR3 bases: TGTGCCAGCAGCATTGAGGGACAGGGGGCGCGGGAGCAGTACTTC. It encodes CASSIEGQGAREQYF.

The V and J genes are TRBV5-6 and TRBJ1-1, with a weak D call TRBD1 (6 bases). Trimming shortened V by 3 bases and J by 6 bases, and 15 bases separated the two germline ends. This CDR3 is 14 amino acids long. Looked up from germline, CDR1 is SGHDT and CDR2 is YYEEEE. The CDR3 DNA reads as TGTGCCAGCAGCTACCCACGGGAGGGGGCTGAAGCTTTCTTT. This gives the protein CASSYPREGAEAFF. Variable domain in full (rest from reference TRBV5-6 and TRBJ1-1): DAGVTQSPTHLIKTRGQQVTLRCSPKSGHDTVSWYQQALGQGPQFIFQYYEEEERQRGNFPDRFSGHQFPNYSSELNVNALLLGDSALYLCASSYPREGAEAFFGQGTRLTVV.

The CDR3 sequence: CASSLPRGGNQPQHF. In nucleotides, the CDR3 is TGTGCCAGCAGCCTACCCAGGGGTGGCAATCAGCCCCAGCATTTT. This sequence joins TRBV28 and TRBJ1-5; D is possibly TRBD1 (6 bases). The CDR3 is 15 residues long. V was pared by 6 bases and J by 2 bases, with 14 bases between. Germline V gives CDR1 MDHEN, CDR2 SYDVKM.

The chain uses TRBV10-3 and TRBJ2-3; 8 bases align to TRBD2. The CDR3 covers 13 residues. J gave up 13 bases and V 6 bases, and 12 bases lay outside the gene matches. Per germline, CDR1 ENHRY and CDR2 SYGVKD. The CDR3 coding sequence is TGTGCCATCAGGGAGGGTCCCGGGACTAGGGAGTATTTT. Amino acid sequence: CAIREGPGTREYF.

The CDR3 coding sequence is TGTGCCTGGAGCGTGGGACAGGGGACGCAGTATTTT. Amino acids: CAWSVGQGTQYF. This chain uses TRBV30 with TRBJ2-3; 10 bases are shared with TRBD1. Per the germline V gene, CDR1 is GTSNPN and CDR2 is SVGIG (reference sequence). The CDR3 totals 12 residues. V lost 3 bases and J lost 9; bases outside the gene matches: 3. Together with reference TRBV30 and TRBJ2-3, the CDR3 gives the full variable domain: SQTIHQWPATLVQPVGSPLSLECTVEGTSNPNLYWYRQAAGRGLQLLFYSVGIGQISSEVPQNLSASRPQDRQFILSSKKLLLSDSGFYLCAWSVGQGTQYFGPGTRLTVL.